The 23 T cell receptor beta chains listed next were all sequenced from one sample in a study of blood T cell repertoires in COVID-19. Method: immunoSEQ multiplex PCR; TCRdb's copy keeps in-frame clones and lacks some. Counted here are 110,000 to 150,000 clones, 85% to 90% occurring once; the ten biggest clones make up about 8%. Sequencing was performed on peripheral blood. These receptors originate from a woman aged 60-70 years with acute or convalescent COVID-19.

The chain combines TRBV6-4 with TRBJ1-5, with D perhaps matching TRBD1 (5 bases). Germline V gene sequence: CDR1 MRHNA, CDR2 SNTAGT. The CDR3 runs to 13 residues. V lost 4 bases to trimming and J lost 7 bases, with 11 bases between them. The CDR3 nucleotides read TGTGCCAGCAGTGCCCAGGGCGACCAGCCCCAGCATTTT. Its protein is CASSAQGDQPQHF.

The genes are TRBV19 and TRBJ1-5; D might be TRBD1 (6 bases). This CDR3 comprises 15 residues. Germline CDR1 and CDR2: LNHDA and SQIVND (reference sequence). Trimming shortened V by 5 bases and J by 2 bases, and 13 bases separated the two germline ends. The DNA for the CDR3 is TGTGCCAGTAGTCGCGGGGGGCGAGGCAATCAGCCCCAGCATTTT. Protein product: CASSRGGRGNQPQHF.

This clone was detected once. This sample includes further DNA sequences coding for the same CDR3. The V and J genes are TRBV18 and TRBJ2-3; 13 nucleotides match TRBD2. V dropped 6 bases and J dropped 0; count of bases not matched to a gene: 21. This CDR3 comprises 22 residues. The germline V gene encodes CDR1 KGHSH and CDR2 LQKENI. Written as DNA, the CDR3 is TGTGCCAGCTCCGGCCTGACAGGGGCCGGGACTAGCGGGGCTTCTAGCACAGATACGCAGTATTTT. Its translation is CASSGLTGAGTSGASSTDTQYF.

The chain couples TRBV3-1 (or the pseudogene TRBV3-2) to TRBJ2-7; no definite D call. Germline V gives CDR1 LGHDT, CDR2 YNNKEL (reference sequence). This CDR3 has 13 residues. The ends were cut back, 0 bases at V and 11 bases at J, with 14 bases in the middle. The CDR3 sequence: CASSQDHSRMEYF. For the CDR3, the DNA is TGTGCCAGCAGCCAAGATCACAGCCGAATGGAGTACTTC.

The CDR3 reads CASSIGHLSAEAFF. DNA of the CDR3: TGTGCCAGTAGTATAGGACATCTATCCGCCGAAGCTTTCTTT. The V and J genes are TRBV19 and TRBJ1-1; no definite D call. V was trimmed by 1 base and J by 8 bases, leaving 14 bases between them. Germline V CDR1 and CDR2: LNHDA, SQIVND (reference sequence). The CDR3 consists of 14 residues.

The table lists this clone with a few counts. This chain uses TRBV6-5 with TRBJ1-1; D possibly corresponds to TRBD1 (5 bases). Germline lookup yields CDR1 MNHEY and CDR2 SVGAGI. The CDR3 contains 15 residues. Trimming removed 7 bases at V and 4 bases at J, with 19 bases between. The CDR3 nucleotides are TGTGCCAGCAAAGACGCGGGGGGGAGAGGCACTGAAGCTTTCTTT. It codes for CASKDAGGRGTEAFF.

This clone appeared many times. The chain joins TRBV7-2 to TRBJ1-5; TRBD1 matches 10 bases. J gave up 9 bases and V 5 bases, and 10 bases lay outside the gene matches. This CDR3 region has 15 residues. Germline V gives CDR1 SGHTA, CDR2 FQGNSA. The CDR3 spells CASSRDRGLQWPQHF. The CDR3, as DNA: TGTGCCAGCAGCCGGGACAGGGGCCTCCAGTGGCCCCAGCATTTT.

The CDR3 DNA follows: TGCGCCAGCAGCTTGGCACAGGGGGCGCTTGAGCAGTACTTC. This encodes CASSLAQGALEQYF. V usage is TRBV5-1 and J usage is TRBJ2-7; the match to TRBD1 covers 9 bases. The germline V gene has CDR1 SGHRS and CDR2 YFSETQ. This CDR3 spans 14 amino acids. V dropped 0 bases and J dropped 7; count of bases not matched to a gene: 5. Together with reference TRBV5-1 and TRBJ2-7, the CDR3 gives the full variable domain: KAGVTQTPRYLIKTRGQQVTLSCSPISGHRSVSWYQQTPGQGLQFLFEYFSETQRNKGNFPGRFSGRQFSNSRSEMNVSTLELGDSALYLCASSLAQGALEQYFGPGTRLTVT.

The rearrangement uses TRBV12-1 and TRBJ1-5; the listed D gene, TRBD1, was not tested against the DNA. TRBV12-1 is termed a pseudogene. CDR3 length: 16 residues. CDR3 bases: TGTGCCAGCAGCTTTATCAGGACAGGGGGGGATCAGCCCCAGCATTTT. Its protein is CASSFIRTGGDQPQHF.

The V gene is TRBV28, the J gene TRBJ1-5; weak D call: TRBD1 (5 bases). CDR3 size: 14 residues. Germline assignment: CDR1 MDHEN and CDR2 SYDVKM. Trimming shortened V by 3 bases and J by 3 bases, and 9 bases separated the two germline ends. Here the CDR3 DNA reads TGTGCCAGCAGTTTCGCAGGGAACAATCAGCCCCAGCATTTT. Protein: CASSFAGNNQPQHF. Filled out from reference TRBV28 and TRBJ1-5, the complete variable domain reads DVKVTQSSRYLVKRTGEKVFLECVQDMDHENMFWYRQDPGLGLRLIYFSYDVKMKEKGDIPEGYSVSREKKERFSLILESASTNQTSMYLCASSFAGNNQPQHFGDGTRLSIL.

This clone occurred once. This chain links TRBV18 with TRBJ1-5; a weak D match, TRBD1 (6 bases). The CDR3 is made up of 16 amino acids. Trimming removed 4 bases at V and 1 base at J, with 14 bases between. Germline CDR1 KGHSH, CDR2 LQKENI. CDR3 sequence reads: CASSRDTVPSNQPQHF. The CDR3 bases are TGTGCCAGCTCACGGGACACAGTACCCAGCAATCAGCCCCAGCATTTT.

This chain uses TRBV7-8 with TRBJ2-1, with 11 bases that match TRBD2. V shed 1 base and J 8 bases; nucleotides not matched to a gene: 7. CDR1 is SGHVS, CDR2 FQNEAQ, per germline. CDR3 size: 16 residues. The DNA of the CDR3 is TGTGCCAGCAGCTTAGTTGGGGGACTAGCGGTCTATGAGCAGTTCTTC. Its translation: CASSLVGGLAVYEQFF.

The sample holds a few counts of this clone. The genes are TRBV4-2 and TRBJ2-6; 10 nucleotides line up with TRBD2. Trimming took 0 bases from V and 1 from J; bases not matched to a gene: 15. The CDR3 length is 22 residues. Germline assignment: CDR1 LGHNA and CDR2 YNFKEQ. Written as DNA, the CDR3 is TGTGCCAGCAGCCAAGAAAGATTAGCGGGGGGCCTTATACAATCTGGGGCCAACGTCCTGACTTTC. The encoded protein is CASSQERLAGGLIQSGANVLTF.

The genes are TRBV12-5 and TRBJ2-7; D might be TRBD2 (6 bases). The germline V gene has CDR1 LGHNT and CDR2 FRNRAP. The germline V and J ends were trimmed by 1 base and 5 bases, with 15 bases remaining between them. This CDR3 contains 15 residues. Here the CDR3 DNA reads TGTGCTAGTGGTTTGGGCCTTGGAGGGTCTAACGAGCAGTACTTC. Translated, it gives CASGLGLGGSNEQYF.

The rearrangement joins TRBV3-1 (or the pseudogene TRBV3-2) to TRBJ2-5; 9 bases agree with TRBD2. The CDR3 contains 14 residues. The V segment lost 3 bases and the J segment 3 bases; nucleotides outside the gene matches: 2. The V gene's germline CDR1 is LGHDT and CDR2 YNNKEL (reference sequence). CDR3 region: CASSHAGGEETQYF. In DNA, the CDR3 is TGTGCCAGCAGCCACGCGGGGGGGGAAGAGACCCAGTACTTC.

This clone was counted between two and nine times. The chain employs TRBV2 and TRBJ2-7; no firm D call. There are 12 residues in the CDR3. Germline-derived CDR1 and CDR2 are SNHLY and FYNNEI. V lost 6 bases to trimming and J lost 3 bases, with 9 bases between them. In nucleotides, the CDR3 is TGTGCCAGCAGGCCCGCCGGCTACGAGCAGTACTTC. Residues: CASRPAGYEQYF. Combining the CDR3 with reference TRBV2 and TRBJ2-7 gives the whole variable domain EPEVTQTPSHQVTQMGQEVILRCVPISNHLYFYWYRQILGQKVEFLVSFYNNEISEKSEIFDDQFSVERPDGSNFTLKIRSTKLEDSAMYFCASRPAGYEQYFGPGTRLTVT.

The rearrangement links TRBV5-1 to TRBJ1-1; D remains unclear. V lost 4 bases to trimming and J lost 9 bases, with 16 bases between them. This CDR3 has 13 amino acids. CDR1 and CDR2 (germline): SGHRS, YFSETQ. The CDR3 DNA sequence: TGCGCCAGCAGCCGATCGGACGGGGAAAAAGCTTTCTTT. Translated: CASSRSDGEKAFF.

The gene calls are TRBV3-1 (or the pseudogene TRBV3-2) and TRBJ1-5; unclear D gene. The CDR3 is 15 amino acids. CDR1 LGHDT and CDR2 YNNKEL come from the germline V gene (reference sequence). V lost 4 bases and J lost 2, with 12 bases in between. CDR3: CASSLSPQGNQPQHF. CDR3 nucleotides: TGTGCCAGCAGCCTTTCACCCCAGGGCAATCAGCCCCAGCATTTT.

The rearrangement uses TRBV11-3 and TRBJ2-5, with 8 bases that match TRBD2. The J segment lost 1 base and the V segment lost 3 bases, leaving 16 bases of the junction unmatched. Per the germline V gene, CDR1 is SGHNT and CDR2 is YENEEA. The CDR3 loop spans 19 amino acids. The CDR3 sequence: CASSFEGYEVAGIQETQYF. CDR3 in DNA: TGTGCCAGCAGCTTTGAGGGATATGAAGTAGCGGGGATCCAAGAGACCCAGTACTTC.

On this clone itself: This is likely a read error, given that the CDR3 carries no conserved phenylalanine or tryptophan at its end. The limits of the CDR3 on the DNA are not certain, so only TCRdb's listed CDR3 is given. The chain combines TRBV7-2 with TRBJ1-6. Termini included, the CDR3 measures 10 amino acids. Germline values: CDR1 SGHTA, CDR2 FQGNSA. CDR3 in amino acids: CASSQTPGMN.

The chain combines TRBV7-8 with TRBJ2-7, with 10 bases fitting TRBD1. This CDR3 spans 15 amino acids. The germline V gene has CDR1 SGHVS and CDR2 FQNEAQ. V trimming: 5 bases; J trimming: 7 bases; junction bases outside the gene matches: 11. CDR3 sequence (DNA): TGTGCCAGCAGCGCACCGGGACAGGGGTATGCTGAGCAGTACTTC. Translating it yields CASSAPGQGYAEQYF.

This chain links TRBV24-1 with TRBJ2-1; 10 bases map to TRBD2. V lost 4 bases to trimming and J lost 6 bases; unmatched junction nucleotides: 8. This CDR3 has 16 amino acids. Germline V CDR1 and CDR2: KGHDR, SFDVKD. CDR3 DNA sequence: TGTGCCACCAGTGAGGTCGGGACTAGCGTGGGCAATGAGCAGTTCTTC. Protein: CATSEVGTSVGNEQFF.

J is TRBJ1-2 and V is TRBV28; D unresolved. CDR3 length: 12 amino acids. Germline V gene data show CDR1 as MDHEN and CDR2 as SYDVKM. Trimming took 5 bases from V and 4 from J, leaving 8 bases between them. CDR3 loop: CASSPAGYGYTF. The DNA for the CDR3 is TGTGCCAGCAGTCCCGCAGGCTATGGCTACACCTTC.